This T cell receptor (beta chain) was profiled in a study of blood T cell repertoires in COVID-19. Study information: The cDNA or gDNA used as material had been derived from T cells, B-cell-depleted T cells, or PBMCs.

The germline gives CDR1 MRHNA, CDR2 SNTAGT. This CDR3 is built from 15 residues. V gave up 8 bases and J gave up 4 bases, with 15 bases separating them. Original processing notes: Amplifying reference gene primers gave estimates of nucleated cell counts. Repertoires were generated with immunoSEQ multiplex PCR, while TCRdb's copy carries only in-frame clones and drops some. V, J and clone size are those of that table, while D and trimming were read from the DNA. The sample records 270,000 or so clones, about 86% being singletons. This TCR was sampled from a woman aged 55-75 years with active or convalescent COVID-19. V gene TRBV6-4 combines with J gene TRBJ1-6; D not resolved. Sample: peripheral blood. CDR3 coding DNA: TGTGCCAGCGGGAGGGAGGCGGGGTATAATTCACCCCTCCACTTT. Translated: CASGREAGYNSPLHF.